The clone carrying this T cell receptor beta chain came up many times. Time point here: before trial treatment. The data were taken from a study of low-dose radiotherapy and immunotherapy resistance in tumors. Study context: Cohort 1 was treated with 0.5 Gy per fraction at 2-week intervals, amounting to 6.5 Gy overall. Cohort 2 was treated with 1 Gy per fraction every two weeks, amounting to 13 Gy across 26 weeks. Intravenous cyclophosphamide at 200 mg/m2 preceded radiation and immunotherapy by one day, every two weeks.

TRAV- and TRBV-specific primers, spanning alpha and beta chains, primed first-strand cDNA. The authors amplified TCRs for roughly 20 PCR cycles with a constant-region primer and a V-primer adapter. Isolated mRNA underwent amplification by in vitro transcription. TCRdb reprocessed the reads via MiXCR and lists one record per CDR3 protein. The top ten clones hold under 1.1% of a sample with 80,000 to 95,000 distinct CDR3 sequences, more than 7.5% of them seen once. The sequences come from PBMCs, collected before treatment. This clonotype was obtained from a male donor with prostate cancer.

The DNA of the CDR3 is TGTGCCAGCAGTGAACGGCGGGCGAACACCGGGGAGCTGTTTTTT. Protein: CASSERRANTGELFF. The chain carries TRBV2 and TRBJ2-2, with a possible D match to TRBD2 (5 bases). Germline values: CDR1 SNHLY, CDR2 FYNNEI. The V gene lost 2 bases and the J gene lost 0 bases, with 7 bases spanning the gap. This CDR3 is built from 15 residues.